Below, one T cell receptor (beta chain) is given with its context. In the naive CD8 group, cells lacked CD45RO and were positively selected for CCR7, so terminally differentiated effector memory CD45RA+ cells were left out. The protocol was immunoSEQ multiplex PCR, while the TCRdb copy is restricted to in-frame clones and leaves out a portion. Of around 580,000 clones listed, 95% to 98% are singletons. Trimming removed 5 bases from V and 1 base from J, with 6 bases in between. CDR1 and CDR2 (germline): GTSNPN, SVGIG (reference sequence). The CDR3 has 11 residues. The data originate from a study of shared clonotypes between healthy human individuals. Study context: CD4 naive and CD4 memory each took three plates per donor, while CD8 naive took two and CD8 memory one.

This chain connects TRBV30 to TRBJ2-7; no clear D. Input material: naive CD8+ T cells sorted from blood. This sequence originates from a man under 40 in good health. CDR3 region: CAWESSYEQYF. CDR3 nucleotides: TGTGCCTGGGAATCATCCTACGAGCAGTACTTC. Full variable domain (remainder filled in from reference TRBV30 and TRBJ2-7): SQTIHQWPATLVQPVGSPLSLECTVEGTSNPNLYWYRQAAGRGLQLLFYSVGIGQISSEVPQNLSASRPQDRQFILSSKKLLLSDSGFYLCAWESSYEQYFGPGTRLTVT.